The 26 T cell receptor beta chains given below trace back to one sample, sequenced in a study of post-analysis software for immune sequencing data. Study results and limitations: Relative to controls, patients had five TRBV segments at higher frequency, with TRBV5-6, TRBV5-1 and TRBV20-1 among these.

The authors incorporated unique molecular identifiers into the TCR beta cDNA libraries. TCRdb used MiXCR to reprocess the PCR reads, holding one entry per CDR3 protein. The data show roughly 670,000 distinct CDR3 sequences, approximately 60% seen once. For these TCRs, the target antigens are not known. Sequenced sample: blood. These TCRs come from a girl aged 2 to 10 with multiple sclerosis.

The gene calls are TRBV27 and TRBJ2-7, with 7 bases identical to TRBD1. The CDR3 has 14 amino acids. V was pared by 6 bases and J by 8 bases, with 13 bases of the junction left unmatched. Germline CDR1 MNHEY, CDR2 SMNVEV (reference sequence). CDR3 sequence reads: CASSMTGIFQKQYF. Written as DNA, the CDR3 is TGTGCCAGCAGCATGACAGGGATCTTTCAAAAGCAGTACTTC.

This clonotype was picked up a small number of times. V usage is TRBV4-1 and J usage is TRBJ2-7; 15 bases agree with TRBD2. Matching the DNA end better, TRBJ2-5 makes the J call doubtful. The CDR3 length is 15 residues. Germline CDR1 MGHRA, CDR2 YSYEKL. CDR3 sequence reads: CASTTGLAGGETQYF. CDR3 nucleotide sequence: TGCGCCAGCACCACCGGACTAGCGGGAGGGGAGACCCAGTACTTC.

This clonotype was counted a few times. CDR3: CSASRPSYNEQFF. The CDR3 DNA reads TGCAGTGCTTCTAGGCCTTCCTACAATGAGCAGTTCTTC. The chain is built from TRBV20-1 and TRBJ2-1; D is undetermined. V was shortened by 5 bases and J by 1 base, with 9 bases between the two germline ends. The germline V gene has CDR1 DFQATT and CDR2 SNEGSKA (reference sequence). This CDR3 region has 13 residues.

The V call is TRBV29-1, the J call TRBJ2-3; tentative D call: TRBD2 (5 bases). This CDR3 spans 15 amino acids. Germline-derived CDR1 and CDR2 are SQVTM and ANQGSEA. The V and J ends lost 5 bases and 6 bases respectively, with 21 bases between them. The CDR3 sequence: CSVNREPFKVDTQYF. CDR3 sequence (DNA): TGCAGCGTTAATCGGGAACCTTTCAAAGTGGATACGCAGTATTTT.

The J gene is TRBJ2-3, the V gene TRBV3-1; 8 bases line up with TRBD2. The CDR3 is 14 amino acids. CDR1 is LGHDT and CDR2 is YNNKEL in the germline V gene (reference sequence). Trimming took 6 bases from V and 6 from J; bases not matched to a gene: 8. The DNA for the CDR3 is TGTGCCAGCAGTCGAGACGGGGGGGCGGATACGCAGTATTTT. It translates to CASSRDGGADTQYF.

V gene TRBV2 combines with J gene TRBJ1-1, with D unresolved. Germline V CDR1 and CDR2: SNHLY, FYNNEI. Trimming took off 7 bases at V and 5 bases at J, with 8 bases between the two ends. This CDR3 spans 11 amino acids. Written as DNA, the CDR3 is TGTGCCAGCATTCGAGGGACTGAAGCTTTCTTT. Translation: CASIRGTEAFF.

The chain has TRBV5-1 and TRBJ1-1; 8 nucleotides align to TRBD1. Losses at the gene ends were 6 bases for V and 4 bases for J; bases not matched to a gene: 5. Germline assignment: CDR1 SGHRS and CDR2 YFSETQ. CDR3 size: 13 residues. The CDR3 coding sequence is TGCGCCAGCACAGGGGGCGGGGGCACTGAAGCTTTCTTT. Translating gives CASTGGGGTEAFF.

CDR3 in DNA: TGCGCCAGCAGCCAGGGGGTCTCTTGGGATACGCAGTATTTT. This translates into CASSQGVSWDTQYF. V and J are TRBV4-3 and TRBJ2-3; D might be TRBD1 or TRBD2, each matching 5 bases. V lost 3 bases and J 6 bases, leaving 13 bases between the germline ends. CDR1 and CDR2 from the germline V gene are LGHNA and YSLEER. There are 14 residues in the CDR3.

This clonotype turned up a few times. The rearrangement uses TRBV9 and TRBJ2-7; 7 nucleotides agree with TRBD1. CDR3 length: 16 amino acids. Per germline, CDR1 SGDLS and CDR2 YYNGEE. Losses at the gene ends were 3 bases for V and 2 bases for J; bases not matched to a gene: 11. Here the CDR3 reads CASSAVIDRAPYEQYF. The CDR3 DNA follows: TGTGCCAGCAGCGCTGTTATCGACAGGGCCCCCTACGAGCAGTACTTC. The whole variable domain, filled in from reference TRBV9 and TRBJ2-7, reads DSGVTQTPKHLITATGQRVTLRCSPRSGDLSVYWYQQSLDQGLQFLIQYYNGEERAKGNILERFSAQQFPDLHSELNLSSLELGDSALYFCASSAVIDRAPYEQYFGPGTRLTVT.

This sequence joins TRBV27 and TRBJ1-2; 8 bases are shared with TRBD1. With V trimmed by 0 bases and J by 8 bases, 8 bases remained unmatched. The CDR3 loop spans 15 amino acids. Germline V gives CDR1 MNHEY, CDR2 SMNVEV (reference sequence). The CDR3 sequence: CASSLSRTGFKGYTF. In DNA form, the CDR3 reads TGTGCCAGCAGTTTATCGCGGACAGGGTTTAAGGGCTACACCTTC.

This clonotype was seen more than once but under ten times. This chain uses TRBV29-1 with TRBJ2-1; 12 positions match TRBD2. Germline V gene sequence: CDR1 SQVTM, CDR2 ANQGSEA. J gave up 4 bases and V 7 bases, and 11 bases lay outside the gene matches. CDR3 size: 16 residues. The CDR3 DNA reads TGCAGCGCCAGAGTCCCCGGACTAGCGGGGTACAATGAGCAGTTCTTC. Translation: CSARVPGLAGYNEQFF.

The chain combines TRBV6-6 with TRBJ1-2, with no clear D. This CDR3 is built from 13 residues. V shed 2 bases and J shed 4 bases, with 8 bases lying between them. The germline gives CDR1 MNHNY, CDR2 SVGAGI (reference sequence). CDR3 in amino acids: CASSYRPTYGYTF. The CDR3 DNA reads as TGTGCCAGCAGTTACCGACCGACCTATGGCTACACCTTC.

The chain joins TRBV20-1 to TRBJ1-6; TRBD1 is a possible D gene (5 bases). Germline V gene lookup returns CDR1 DFQATT and CDR2 SNEGSKA (reference sequence). The CDR3 length is 18 residues. The V end lost 6 bases, the J end lost 0 bases, and 21 bases lay between the germline ends. The CDR3 sequence is CSARGGSGLSSYNSPLHF. CDR3 nucleotides: TGCAGTGCGAGGGGAGGCTCGGGCCTCAGCTCCTATAATTCACCCCTCCACTTT.

J is TRBJ1-6 and V is TRBV12-3 or TRBV12-4, with D tentatively TRBD1 (6 bases). This CDR3 is built from 13 residues. V was shortened by 8 bases and J by 7 bases, with 12 bases between the two germline ends. The DNA of the CDR3 is TGTGCCAGCTCTACACAGGGAAATTCACCCCTCCACTTT. Protein product: CASSTQGNSPLHF.

This rearrangement joins TRBV20-1 to TRBJ1-5, with a possible D match to TRBD1 (5 bases). CDR1 is DFQATT, CDR2 SNEGSKA, per germline (reference sequence). This CDR3 has 14 residues. V lost 6 bases, J lost 6 bases, and 18 bases lay in between. CDR3 in amino acids: CSARRRGDTQPQHF. CDR3 DNA sequence: TGCAGTGCGAGGAGGAGGGGTGACACTCAGCCCCAGCATTTT.

The chain couples TRBV4-2 to TRBJ2-3; D not certain. Trimming pared 4 bases from V and 5 bases from J, leaving 22 bases between. The CDR3 consists of 17 residues. In germline, CDR1 is LGHNA, CDR2 YNFKEQ. DNA of the CDR3: TGTGCCAGCAGCCCATTATCAGCACAGAGGTTAAGAGATACGCAGTATTTT. It encodes CASSPLSAQRLRDTQYF.

V and J are TRBV7-9 and TRBJ1-2; the match to TRBD1 covers 7 bases. CDR1 is SEHNR and CDR2 is FQNEAQ in the germline V gene (reference sequence). The CDR3 sequence is 13 residues long. Trimming at V came to 5 bases and at J to 4 bases, leaving 4 bases not matched to a gene. The DNA for the CDR3 is TGTGCCAGCAGCAAGGGACAGTTCTATGGCTACACCTTC. Its protein product is CASSKGQFYGYTF. Drawing the rest from reference TRBV7-9 and TRBJ1-2, the complete variable domain is DTGVSQNPRHKITKRGQNVTFRCDPISEHNRLYWYRQTLGQGPEFLTYFQNEAQLEKSRLLSDRFSAERPKGSFSTLEIQRTEQGDSAMYLCASSKGQFYGYTFGSGTRLTVV.

The J gene is TRBJ2-7, the V gene TRBV29-1; no reliable D call. CDR3 length: 12 amino acids. In germline, CDR1 is SQVTM, CDR2 ANQGSEA. V dropped 4 bases and J dropped 3 bases, with 10 bases sitting between them. CDR3 bases: TGCAGCGTTGCACGGAATAACTACGAGCAGTACTTC. Encoded protein: CSVARNNYEQYF.

The chain employs TRBV7-2 and TRBJ1-2, with TRBD1 matching over 8 bases. The CDR3 runs 15 residues. V was clipped by 3 bases and J by 2 bases; unmatched bases: 5. Germline V gene sequence: CDR1 SGHTA, CDR2 FQGNSA. Here the CDR3 reads CASSFRTGSNYGYTF. DNA of the CDR3: TGTGCCAGCAGCTTCCGGACAGGGAGCAACTATGGCTACACCTTC.

This clonotype was observed a handful of times. The chain combines TRBV6-2 or TRBV6-3 with TRBJ2-7; weak D call: TRBD2 (5 bases). The end of the DNA aligns better with TRBJ2-5, so the J call may be wrong. Germline values: CDR1 MNHEY, CDR2 SVGEGT. CDR3 length: 18 amino acids. CDR3 sequence reads: CASSNRGSERILGETQYF. The CDR3 region has the DNA TGTGCCAGCAGCAACCGGGGAAGCGAGCGGATCTTAGGAGAGACCCAGTACTTC.

V and J are TRBV5-1 and TRBJ2-1; a possible D gene is TRBD2 (7 bases). Germline CDR1 reads SGHRS; CDR2 reads YFSETQ. The CDR3 extends over 14 amino acids. The V end lost 4 bases, the J end lost 7 bases, and 15 bases lay between the germline ends. The chain's CDR3 is CASSMGAGENEQFF. The CDR3 coding sequence is TGCGCCAGCAGCATGGGGGCGGGAGAGAATGAGCAGTTCTTC.

The chain combines TRBV6-2 or TRBV6-3 with TRBJ1-1; D gene uncertain. Germline V lookup: CDR1 MNHEY, CDR2 SVGEGT. The CDR3 has 17 amino acids. Trimming took off 3 bases at V and 0 bases at J, with 17 bases between the two ends. The CDR3 reads CASSYLAAFTMNTEAFF. CDR3 in DNA: TGTGCCAGCAGTTATCTTGCCGCCTTCACGATGAACACTGAAGCTTTCTTT.

As DNA, the CDR3 is TGTGCCAGCAGTGAGCCGGGACTAGCGGGACTGGAGCAGTACTTC. Protein: CASSEPGLAGLEQYF. This sequence joins TRBV12-3 or TRBV12-4 and TRBJ2-5; 13 bases line up with TRBD2. V trimming: 5 bases; J trimming: 11 bases; junction bases outside the gene matches: 11. The CDR3 sequence is 15 residues long.

The chain carries TRBV29-1 and TRBJ2-1, with D possibly being TRBD1 (6 bases). The V end lost 2 bases, the J end lost 5 bases, and 10 bases lay between the germline ends. This CDR3 spans 13 amino acids. The germline CDR1 and CDR2 sequences are SQVTM and ANQGSEA. The CDR3 coding sequence is TGCAGCGTTGAAACAGGGTTGAACAATGAGCAGTTCTTC. Amino acids: CSVETGLNNEQFF.

The chain is built from TRBV20-1 and TRBJ1-1, with a tentative D call TRBD1 (5 bases). V was pared by 0 bases and J by 8 bases, with 16 bases between. This CDR3 contains 14 residues. Germline values: CDR1 DFQATT, CDR2 SNEGSKA (reference sequence). The CDR3 DNA follows: TGCAGTGCTAGAGATCGGGGGACTTTTAACGAAGCTTTCTTT. Protein product: CSARDRGTFNEAFF.

V and J are TRBV12-3 or TRBV12-4 and TRBJ1-2, with D possibly being TRBD1 (5 bases). Between the trimmed V and J ends, which lost 3 bases and 8 bases, there was a span of 16 bases. The CDR3 has 14 residues. CDR3 residues: CASSFPEGARGYTF. CDR3 bases: TGTGCCAGCAGTTTTCCTGAAGGGGCTCGGGGCTACACCTTC.